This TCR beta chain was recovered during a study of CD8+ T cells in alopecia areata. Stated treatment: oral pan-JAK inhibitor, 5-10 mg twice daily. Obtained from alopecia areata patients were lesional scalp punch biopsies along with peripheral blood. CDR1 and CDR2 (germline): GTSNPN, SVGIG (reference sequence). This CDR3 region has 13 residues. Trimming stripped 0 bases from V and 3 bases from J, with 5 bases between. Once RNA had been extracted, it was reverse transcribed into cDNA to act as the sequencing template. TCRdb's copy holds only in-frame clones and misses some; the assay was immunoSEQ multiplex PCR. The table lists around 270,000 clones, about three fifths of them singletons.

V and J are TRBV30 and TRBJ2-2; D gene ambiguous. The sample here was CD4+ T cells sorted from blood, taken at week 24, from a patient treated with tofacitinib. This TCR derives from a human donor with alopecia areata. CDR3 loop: CAWSVRYTGELFF. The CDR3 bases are TGTGCCTGGAGTGTACGGTACACCGGGGAGCTGTTTTTT.